The 4 T cell receptor beta chains in this list originate from one sample, sequenced in a study of T cell changes during pregnancy in multiple sclerosis. Method: immunoSEQ multiplex PCR; TCRdb's copy keeps in-frame clones and lacks some. The data show around 80,000 clones, about 94% seen once. Sample: peripheral blood, taken in the second trimester of pregnancy. The receptor set was obtained from a female donor in good health, enrolled as a control in a pregnancy study.

The chain links TRBV6-5 to TRBJ2-3; D might be TRBD2 (5 bases). CDR3 length equals 13 residues. Trimming cost V 7 bases and J 1 base, with 9 bases left between them. Germline V lookup: CDR1 MNHEY, CDR2 SVGAGI. The CDR3 sequence is CASTDGGTDTQYF. In DNA form, the CDR3 reads TGTGCCAGCACAGACGGGGGCACAGATACGCAGTATTTT.

The genes are TRBV28 and TRBJ2-7, with TRBD2 identical over 8 bases. The ends lost 5 bases at V and 5 bases at J; junction bases unmatched: 8. Germline V gives CDR1 MDHEN, CDR2 SYDVKM. The CDR3 runs to 14 residues. The CDR3 nucleotides are TGTGCCAGCAGTCCGCCGGGGGGGCTGAACGAGCAGTACTTC. Translating it yields CASSPPGGLNEQYF. The variable domain in full, completed from reference TRBV28 and TRBJ2-7, reads DVKVTQSSRYLVKRTGEKVFLECVQDMDHENMFWYRQDPGLGLRLIYFSYDVKMKEKGDIPEGYSVSREKKERFSLILESASTNQTSMYLCASSPPGGLNEQYFGPGTRLTVT.

This clone was seen a handful of times. The J gene is TRBJ2-7, the V gene TRBV19, with D perhaps TRBD2 (6 bases). The V end lost 8 bases, the J end lost 0 bases, and 11 bases lay between the germline ends. This CDR3 has 13 amino acids. Germline V gene lookup returns CDR1 LNHDA and CDR2 SQIVND (reference sequence). The CDR3 loop reads CASGRDSSYEQYF. The CDR3 nucleotides read TGTGCCAGTGGGCGGGACTCCTCCTACGAGCAGTACTTC. The full variable domain, rest sourced from reference TRBV19 and TRBJ2-7, is DGGITQSPKYLFRKEGQNVTLSCEQNLNHDAMYWYRQDPGQGLRLIYYSQIVNDFQKGDIAEGYSVSREKKESFPLTVTSAQKNPTAFYLCASGRDSSYEQYFGPGTRLTVT.

The chain combines TRBV30 with TRBJ1-1, with D tentatively TRBD1 (6 bases). This CDR3 region has 13 residues. Germline CDR1 GTSNPN, CDR2 SVGIG (reference sequence). Deletions cut 4 bases from V and 2 bases from J, with 11 bases between. Here the CDR3 reads CAWIGQPNTEAFF. The CDR3 DNA is TGTGCCTGGATAGGACAGCCCAACACTGAAGCTTTCTTT.